The subject of this entry is one T cell receptor beta chain. Its target is unknown. Given a much more abundant clone one base away, this may be a read error. The source material, 20-30 mg of unsorted bulk tissue, was used to co-extract RNA and DNA. The researchers produced TCR beta cDNA from approximately 550 ng total RNA with a constant-region primer. ARM-PCR was slightly modified, and three nested multiplex PCR rounds with it gave rise to the TCR beta libraries. With TRBV1-TRBV30 forward primers and a C-beta reverse primer, the first two PCR rounds were run for approximately 10 cycles each. TCRdb reanalysed the multiplex PCR reads using MiXCR and keeps one entry per CDR3 protein. Of more than 75,000 distinct CDR3 sequences in the sample, more than 65% were seen once. This sample was included in a study of tumor-infiltrating lymphocytes in primary liver carcinoma. Study-level findings and limits: Tumor tissue displayed a significantly greater top-250-clone fraction than blood (p = 0.039). Tumor-blood pairs (like tumor-adjacent pairs) overlapped less than tumor region pairs did.

The CDR3 runs to 11 residues. The germline V gene has CDR1 SNHLY and CDR2 FYNNEI. Trimming shortened V by 6 bases and J by 4 bases, and 6 bases separated the two germline ends. Sequenced sample: liver tumor tissue from sampling region 1. The subset denotes: tumor region T1, superior pole. The origin of this receptor is a man aged 40-49 years with primary liver carcinoma and hepatitis B virus infection. V usage is TRBV2 and J usage is TRBJ2-5; no reliable D call. The CDR3 protein is CASSLRETQYF. DNA of the CDR3: TGTGCCAGCAGCCTCCGAGAGACCCAGTACTTC.